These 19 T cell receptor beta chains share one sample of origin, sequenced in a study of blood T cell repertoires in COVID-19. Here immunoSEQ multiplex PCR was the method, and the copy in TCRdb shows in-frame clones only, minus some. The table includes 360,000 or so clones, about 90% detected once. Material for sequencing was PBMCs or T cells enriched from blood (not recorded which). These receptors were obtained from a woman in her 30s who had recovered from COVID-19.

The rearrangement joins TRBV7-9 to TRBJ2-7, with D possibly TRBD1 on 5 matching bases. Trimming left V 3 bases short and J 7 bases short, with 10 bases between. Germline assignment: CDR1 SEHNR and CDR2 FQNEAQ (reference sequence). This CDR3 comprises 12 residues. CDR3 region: CASSFAGYEQYF. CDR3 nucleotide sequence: TGTGCCAGCAGCTTTGCAGGGTATGAGCAGTACTTC.

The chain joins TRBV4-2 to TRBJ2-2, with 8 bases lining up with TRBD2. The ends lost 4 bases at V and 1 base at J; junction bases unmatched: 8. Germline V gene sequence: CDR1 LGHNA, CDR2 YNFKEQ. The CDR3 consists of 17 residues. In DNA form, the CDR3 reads TGTGCCAGCAGCCCCACCCGACTAGCGCTGAACACCGGGGAGCTGTTTTTT. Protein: CASSPTRLALNTGELFF.

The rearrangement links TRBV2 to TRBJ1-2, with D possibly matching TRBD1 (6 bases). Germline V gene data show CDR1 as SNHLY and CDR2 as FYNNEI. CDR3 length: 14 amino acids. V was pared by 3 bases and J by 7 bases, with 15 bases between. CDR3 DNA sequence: TGTGCCAGCAGTGAGGGGGGGCTGATTTCTGGCTACACCTTC. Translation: CASSEGGLISGYTF.

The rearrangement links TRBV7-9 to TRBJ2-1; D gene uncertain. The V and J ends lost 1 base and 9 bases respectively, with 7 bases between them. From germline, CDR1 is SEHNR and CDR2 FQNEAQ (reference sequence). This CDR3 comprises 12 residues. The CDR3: CASSLGASEQFF. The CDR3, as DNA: TGTGCCAGCAGCTTAGGAGCGTCTGAGCAGTTCTTC.

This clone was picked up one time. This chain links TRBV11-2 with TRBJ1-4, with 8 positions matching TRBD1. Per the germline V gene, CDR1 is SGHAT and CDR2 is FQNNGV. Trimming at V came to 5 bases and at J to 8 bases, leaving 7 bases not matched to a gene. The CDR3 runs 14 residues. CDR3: CASSRGTGEEKLFF. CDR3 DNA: TGTGCCAGCAGCCGGGGGACAGGAGAAGAAAAACTGTTTTTT. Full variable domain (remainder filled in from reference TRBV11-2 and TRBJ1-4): EAGVAQSPRYKIIEKRQSVAFWCNPISGHATLYWYQQILGQGPKLLIQFQNNGVVDDSQLPKDRFSAERLKGVDSTLKIQPAKLEDSAVYLCASSRGTGEEKLFFGSGTQLSVL.

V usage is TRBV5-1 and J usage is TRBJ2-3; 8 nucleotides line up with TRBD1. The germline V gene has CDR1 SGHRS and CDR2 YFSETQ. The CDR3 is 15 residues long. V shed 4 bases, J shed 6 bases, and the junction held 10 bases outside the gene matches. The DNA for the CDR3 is TGCGCCAGCAGCATGGGACAGGCCGATCGGGATACGCAGTATTTT. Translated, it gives CASSMGQADRDTQYF.

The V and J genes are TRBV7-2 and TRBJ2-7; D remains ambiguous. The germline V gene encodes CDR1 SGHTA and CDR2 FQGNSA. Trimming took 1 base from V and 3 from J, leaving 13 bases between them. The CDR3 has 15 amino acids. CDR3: CASSLDSGSGYEQYF. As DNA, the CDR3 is TGTGCCAGCAGCTTAGATTCGGGTAGTGGCTACGAGCAGTACTTC.

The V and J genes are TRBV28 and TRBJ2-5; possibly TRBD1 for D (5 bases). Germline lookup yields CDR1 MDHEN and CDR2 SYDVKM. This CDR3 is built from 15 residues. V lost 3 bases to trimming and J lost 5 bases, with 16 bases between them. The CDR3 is CASSFSLGDSETQYF. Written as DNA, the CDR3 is TGTGCCAGCAGTTTCTCTTTAGGGGATTCGGAGACCCAGTACTTC.

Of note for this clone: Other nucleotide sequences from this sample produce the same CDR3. The CDR3 DNA is TGTGCCAGCAGCTTGGGACAGGGATCCTATGGCTACACCTTC. Protein: CASSLGQGSYGYTF. The rearrangement links TRBV5-5 to TRBJ1-2; TRBD1 matches at 7 bases. This CDR3 spans 14 amino acids. Germline values: CDR1 SGHKS, CDR2 YYEKEE (reference sequence). Losses at the gene ends were 0 bases for V and 4 bases for J; bases not matched to a gene: 3.

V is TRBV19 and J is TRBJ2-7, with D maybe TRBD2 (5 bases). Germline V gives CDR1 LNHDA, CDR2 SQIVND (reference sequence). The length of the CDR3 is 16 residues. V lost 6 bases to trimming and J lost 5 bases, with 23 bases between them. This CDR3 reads CASSLRRGPGPHEQYF. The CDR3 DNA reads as TGTGCCAGTAGCCTACGACGGGGTCCTGGGCCCCACGAGCAGTACTTC.

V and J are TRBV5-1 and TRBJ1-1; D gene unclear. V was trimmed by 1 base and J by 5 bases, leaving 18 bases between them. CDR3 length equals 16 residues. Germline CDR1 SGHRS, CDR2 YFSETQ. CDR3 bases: TGCGCCAGCAGCTTGCTTGGACCTGAGGGAAGGACTGAAGCTTTCTTT. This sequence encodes CASSLLGPEGRTEAFF.

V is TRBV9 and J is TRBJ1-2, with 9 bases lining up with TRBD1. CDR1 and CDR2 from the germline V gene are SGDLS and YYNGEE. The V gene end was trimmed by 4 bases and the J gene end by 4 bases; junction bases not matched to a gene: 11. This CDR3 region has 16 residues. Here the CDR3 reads CASSPWMGQGSYGYTF. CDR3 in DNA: TGTGCCAGCAGCCCATGGATGGGACAGGGTTCCTATGGCTACACCTTC.

The CDR3 is CASSYGSFLQPQHF. For the CDR3, the DNA is TGTGCCAGCAGTTATGGCAGTTTTCTTCAGCCCCAGCATTTT. The rearrangement links TRBV6-6 to TRBJ1-5; D call uncertain. The germline CDR1 and CDR2 sequences are MNHNY and SVGAGI (reference sequence). This CDR3 region has 14 residues. V was clipped by 3 bases and J by 6 bases, with 12 bases between them.

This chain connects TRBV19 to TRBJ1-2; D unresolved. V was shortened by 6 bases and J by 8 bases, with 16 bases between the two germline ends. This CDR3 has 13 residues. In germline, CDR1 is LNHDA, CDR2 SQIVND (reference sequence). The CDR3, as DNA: TGTGCCAGTAGGGTCTCGGGGTTCTACGGCTACACCTTC. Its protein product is CASRVSGFYGYTF.

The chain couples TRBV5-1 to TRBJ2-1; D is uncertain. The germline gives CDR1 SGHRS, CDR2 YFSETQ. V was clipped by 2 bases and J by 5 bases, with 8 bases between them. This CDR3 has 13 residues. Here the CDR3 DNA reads TGCGCCAGCAGCTTTGCAGAAGACAATGAGCAGTTCTTC. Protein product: CASSFAEDNEQFF.

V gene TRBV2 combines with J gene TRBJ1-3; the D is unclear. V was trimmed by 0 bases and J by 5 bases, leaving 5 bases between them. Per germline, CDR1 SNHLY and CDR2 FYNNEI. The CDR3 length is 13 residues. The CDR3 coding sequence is TGTGCCAGCAGTGAAGCTAACAGAAACACCATATATTTT. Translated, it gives CASSEANRNTIYF.

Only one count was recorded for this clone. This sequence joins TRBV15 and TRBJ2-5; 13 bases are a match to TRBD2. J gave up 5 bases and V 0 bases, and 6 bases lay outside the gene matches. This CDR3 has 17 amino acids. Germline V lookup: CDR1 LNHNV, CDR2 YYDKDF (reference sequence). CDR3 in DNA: TGTGCCACCAGCAGAGATCTTACTAGCGGGGGGGCGGAGACCCAGTACTTC. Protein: CATSRDLTSGGAETQYF. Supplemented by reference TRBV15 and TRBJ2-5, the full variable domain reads DAMVIQNPRYQVTQFGKPVTLSCSQTLNHNVMYWYQQKSSQAPKLLFHYYDKDFNNEADTPDNFQSRRPNTSFCFLDIRSPGLGDTAMYLCATSRDLTSGGAETQYFGPGTRLLVL.

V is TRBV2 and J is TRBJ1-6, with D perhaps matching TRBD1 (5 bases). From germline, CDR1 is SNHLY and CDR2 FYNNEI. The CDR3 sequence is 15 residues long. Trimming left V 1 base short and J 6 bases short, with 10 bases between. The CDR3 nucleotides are TGTGCCAGCAGTGAAGGCAGGGCATCTAATTCACCCCTCCACTTT. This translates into CASSEGRASNSPLHF.

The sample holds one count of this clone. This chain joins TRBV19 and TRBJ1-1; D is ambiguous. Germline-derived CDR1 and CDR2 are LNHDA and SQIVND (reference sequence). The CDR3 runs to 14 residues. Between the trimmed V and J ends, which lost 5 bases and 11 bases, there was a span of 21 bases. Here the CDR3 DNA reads TGTGCCAGTAGTCTTCAGGCCCCCCACACTGTGGCTTTCTTT. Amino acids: CASSLQAPHTVAFF. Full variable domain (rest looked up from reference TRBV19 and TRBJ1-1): DGGITQSPKYLFRKEGQNVTLSCEQNLNHDAMYWYRQDPGQGLRLIYYSQIVNDFQKGDIAEGYSVSREKKESFPLTVTSAQKNPTAFYLCASSLQAPHTVAFFGQGTRLTVV.